This entry features one T cell receptor beta chain sequence. Its target is unknown. The data belong to a study of Tregs in tolerant kidney transplant recipients. Related graft donors supplied nonmyeloablative bone marrow transplants, and mixed chimerism was transient. CD4+CD25+CD127- Tregs, CD4+CD25- non-Tregs, CD4 and CD8 cells were sorted. The assay was immunoSEQ multiplex PCR, and TCRdb's table has in-frame clones only and misses some. Here the sample spans some 50,000 clones, more than 70% being singletons. The V segment lost 0 bases and the J segment 0 bases; nucleotides outside the gene matches: 14. This CDR3 comprises 20 residues. Germline CDR1 is SGHNT and CDR2 is YYREEE (reference sequence). General study points: Biological reproducibility was not directly addressed in this study.

Material: CD8+ T cells from blood (PBMCs), obtained 12 months after the transplant. This clonotype originated in a human patient who received a combined kidney and bone marrow transplant. Part of the T cell pool may stem from the graft donor. The V and J genes are TRBV5-4 and TRBJ2-7; 11 positions match TRBD2. This chain's CDR3 is CASSLVLAGGPKRSSYEQYF. DNA for the CDR3: TGTGCCAGCAGCTTGGTCCTAGCGGGAGGACCAAAAAGGAGCTCCTACGAGCAGTACTTC.